Listed below are T cell receptor beta chains from one sample, sequenced in a study of T-cell reconstitution after alpha-beta-depleted transplantation in children. TCRdb reprocessed the PCR reads with MiXCR, giving one entry per CDR3 protein. This table has about 76,000 distinct CDR3 sequences, 13% to 15% appearing once. Sequenced here: PBMCs, mostly from graft donor cells, sampled 180 days after TCRalphabeta/CD19-depleted stem cell transplant. The receptor source for this set is a male patient aged 2 to 10 who had a stem cell transplant for acute lymphoblastic leukemia, so the T cells may come from the graft donor. Both conserved end residues are part of each CDR3. A D gene is named only where the DNA matches it firmly. Rows may omit the clone size; those that give it use once, few, many or a size class.

many | TRBJ1-1 | - | TRBV12-3/TRBV12-4 | TGTGCCAGCAGTTTAGAGCGCAAGACTGAAGCTTTCTTT | CASSLERKTEAFF
few | TRBJ1-2 | - | TRBV6-2/TRBV6-3 | TGTGCCAGCAGTTACGGGGTCACTAACTATGGCTACACCTTC | CASSYGVTNYGYTF
- | TRBJ2-5 | TRBD2 | TRBV5-1 | TGCGCCAGCAGCACCGGACTAGCGGGAGGCCTCCAAGAGACCCAGTACTTC | CASSTGLAGGLQETQYF
- | TRBJ1-3 | - | TRBV5-6 | TGTGCCAGCAGCTTGGTCCCCTCTCGAGGAAACACCATATATTTT | CASSLVPSRGNTIYF
many | TRBJ2-1 | - | TRBV29-1 | TGCAGCGTTGAAGCCCCGGGGAGTGAGCAGTTCTTC | CSVEAPGSEQFF
- | TRBJ1-1 | - | TRBV5-1 | TGCGCCAGCAGCCCCGCGGGCACTGAAGCTTTCTTT | CASSPAGTEAFF
- | TRBJ2-3 | - | TRBV7-2 | TGTGCCAGCACCTTAGGCGGCACAGATACGCAGTATTTT | CASTLGGTDTQYF
few | TRBJ1-5 | TRBD1 | TRBV6-1 | TGTGCCAGCAGGCAATCCGGGACAGGGGATCAGCCCCAGCATTTT | CASRQSGTGDQPQHF
few | TRBJ1-1 | - | TRBV5-1 | TGCGCCAGCAGCTTGGGAGGGGGAAGAAACACTGAAGCTTTCTTT | CASSLGGGRNTEAFF
few | TRBJ2-3 | - | TRBV27 | TGTGCCAGCAGTTTCTCGGCTAGCACAGATACGCAGTATTTT | CASSFSASTDTQYF
- | TRBJ2-7 | TRBD1 | TRBV20-1 | TGCAGTGCTAGAGAGCGGACAGGGAATCGCGAGCAGTACTTC | CSARERTGNREQYF
few | TRBJ2-2 | - | TRBV20-1 | TGCAGTGCTAGAGATGTGGCAGGACCGGGTCCGAACACCGGGGAGCTGTTTTTT | CSARDVAGPGPNTGELFF
- | TRBJ2-1 | TRBD2 | TRBV7-3 | TGTGCCAGCAGCTTTTCGGGACTAGCAGACAATGAGCAGTTCTTC | CASSFSGLADNEQFF
few | TRBJ2-5 | TRBD2 | TRBV6-1 | TGTGCCAGCAGCCCCACAGGCGGGAGAGCCGATTTTCAAGAGACCCAGTACTTC | CASSPTGGRADFQETQYF
- | TRBJ2-6 | - | TRBV4-3 | TGCGCCAGCAGCCAAGTTATCAACTCTGGGGCCAACGTCCTGACTTTC | CASSQVINSGANVLTF
- | TRBJ2-1 | - | TRBV10-3 | TGTGCCATCAGCCCCGAGGCTTCATCGGTCGAGCAGTTCTTC | CAISPEASSVEQFF
- | TRBJ1-1 | - | TRBV5-1 | TGCGCCAGCAGCTTGGCGCTTAGGACTGAAGCTTTCTTT | CASSLALRTEAFF
many | TRBJ1-2 | - | TRBV6-5 | TGTGCCAGCAGTTACGGAACAGGGTTCAGTTGGGACTATGGCTACACCTTC | CASSYGTGFSWDYGYTF
many | TRBJ1-5 | - | TRBV7-2 | TGTGCCAGCAGCTTAGTGGGGGGGAAACATAGCAATCAGCCCCAGCATTTT | CASSLVGGKHSNQPQHF
- | TRBJ2-7 | TRBD2 | TRBV12-3/TRBV12-4 | TGTGCCAGCAGTCCGCGGGGGGTGGTCTACGAGCAGTACTTC | CASSPRGVVYEQYF
few | TRBJ2-7 | - | TRBV18 | TGTGCCAGCTCATCGTACCAGGGCAACGAGCAGTACTTC | CASSSYQGNEQYF
- | TRBJ2-1 | TRBD1 | TRBV20-1 | TGCAGTGCTAGACCGGACAGGGAATTCTACAATGAGCAGTTCTTC | CSARPDREFYNEQFF
- | TRBJ2-5 | - | TRBV5-1 | TGCGCCAGCAGCGGGGGGACCATCCAAGAGACCCAGTACTTC | CASSGGTIQETQYF
- | TRBJ2-1 | - | TRBV18 | TGTGCCAGCTCACCAAAATCGAAACAGCCCGGTTACAATGAGCAGTTCTTC | CASSPKSKQPGYNEQFF
few | TRBJ2-3 | - | TRBV6-1 | TGTGCCAGCTCCTTTCAAAACACAGATACGCAGTATTTT | CASSFQNTDTQYF
many | TRBJ2-2 | - | TRBV5-1 | TGCGCCAGCAGGGCGGACACCGGGGAGCTGTTTTTT | CASRADTGELFF
many | TRBJ2-7 | - | TRBV20-1 | TGCAGCGCTTTGGGAGGTGCGTGGGAGCAGTACTTC | CSALGGAWEQYF
few | TRBJ1-3 | TRBD1 | TRBV6-1 | TGTGCCAGCAGTACCCCAAGGACAGGTTCTGGAAACACCATATATTTT | CASSTPRTGSGNTIYF
- | TRBJ2-6 | - | TRBV6-1 | TGTGCCAGCAGTCGTGGGACATCTGGGGCCAACGTCCTGACTTTC | CASSRGTSGANVLTF
few | TRBJ2-7 | TRBD2 | TRBV20-1 | TGCAGTGCCGTACCCGGGGGGGAGGACGAGCAGTACTTC | CSAVPGGEDEQYF
- | TRBJ2-1 | TRBD2 | TRBV7-3 | TGTGCCAGCAGCTTAAGGTGGGGGGGAGTCAATGAGCAGTTCTTC | CASSLRWGGVNEQFF
- | TRBJ2-1 | TRBD2 | TRBV3-1 | TGTGCCAGCAGCCAATGGACTAGCGAGCAGTTCTTC | CASSQWTSEQFF